The TCR beta chain described here comes from a study of T cells in Graves' hyperthyroidism and ophthalmopathy. Study-level findings and limits: The model anticipated ophthalmopathy a median 6.5 months pre-onset. The blood repertoire included most of the expanded thyroid clonotypes above 0.001.

Regarding this clonotype: What it binds is unknown.

CDR3 length: 15 residues. V shed 5 bases, J shed 8 bases, and the junction held 11 bases outside the gene matches. Germline V lookup: CDR1 SGHVS, CDR2 FNYEAQ. Amplification of TCR beta CDR3 regions was performed using RNA transcripts as template. Initially, a first-round RT-PCR of the TCR CDR3 employed the HTBI primer set. TCRdb passed the multiplex PCR reads through MiXCR, listing each CDR3 protein once. The repertoire has about 300,000 distinct CDR3 sequences, around a fifth of them found once; the top ten carry about 35%. This sequence joins TRBV7-6 and TRBJ2-1; 8 bases are shared with TRBD2. The receptor comes from a middle-aged man with Graves' ophthalmopathy. Sequenced sample: blood. The CDR3 coding sequence is TGTGCCAGCAGCCTGAACCGGGAGGGCCCATATGAGCAGTTCTTC. It encodes CASSLNREGPYEQFF.